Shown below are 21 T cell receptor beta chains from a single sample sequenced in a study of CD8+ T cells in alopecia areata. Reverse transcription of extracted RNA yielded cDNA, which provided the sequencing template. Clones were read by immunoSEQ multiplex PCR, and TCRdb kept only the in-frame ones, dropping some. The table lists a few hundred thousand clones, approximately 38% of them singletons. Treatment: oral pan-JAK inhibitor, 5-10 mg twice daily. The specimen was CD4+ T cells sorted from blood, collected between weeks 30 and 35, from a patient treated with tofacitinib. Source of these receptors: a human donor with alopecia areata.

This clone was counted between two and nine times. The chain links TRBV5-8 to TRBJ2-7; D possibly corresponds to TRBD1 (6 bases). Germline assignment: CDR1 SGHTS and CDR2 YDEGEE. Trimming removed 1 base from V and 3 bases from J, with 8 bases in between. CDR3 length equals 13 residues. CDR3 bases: TGTGCCAGCAGCTTGCACAGGGACTACGAGCAGTACTTC. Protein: CASSLHRDYEQYF.

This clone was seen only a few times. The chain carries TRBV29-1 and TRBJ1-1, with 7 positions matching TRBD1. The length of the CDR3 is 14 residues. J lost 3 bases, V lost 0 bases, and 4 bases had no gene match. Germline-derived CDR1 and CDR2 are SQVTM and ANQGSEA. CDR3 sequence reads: CSVEDDRGHTEAFF. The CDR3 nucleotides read TGCAGCGTTGAAGATGATAGGGGGCACACTGAAGCTTTCTTT. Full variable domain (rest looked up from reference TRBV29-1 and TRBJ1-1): SAVISQKPSRDICQRGTSLTIQCQVDSQVTMMFWYRQQPGQSLTLIATANQGSEATYESGFVIDKFPISRPNLTFSTLTVSNMSPEDSSIYLCSVEDDRGHTEAFFGQGTRLTVV.

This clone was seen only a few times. CDR3 bases: TGCGCCAGCAGCCCCTCAAGAGATAGGGGGCTCAATCAGCCCCAGCATTTT. It is translated as CASSPSRDRGLNQPQHF. V gene TRBV4-1 combines with J gene TRBJ1-5, with TRBD1 matching 7 bases. This CDR3 comprises 17 residues. V lost 4 bases to trimming and J lost 3 bases; unmatched junction nucleotides: 12. In germline, CDR1 is MGHRA, CDR2 YSYEKL.

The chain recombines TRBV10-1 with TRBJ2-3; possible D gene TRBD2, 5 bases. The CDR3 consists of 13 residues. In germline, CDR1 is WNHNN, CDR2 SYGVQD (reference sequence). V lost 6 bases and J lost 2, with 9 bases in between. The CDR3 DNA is TGCGCCAGCAGGAAGGACTTCACAGATACGCAGTATTTT. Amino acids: CASRKDFTDTQYF.

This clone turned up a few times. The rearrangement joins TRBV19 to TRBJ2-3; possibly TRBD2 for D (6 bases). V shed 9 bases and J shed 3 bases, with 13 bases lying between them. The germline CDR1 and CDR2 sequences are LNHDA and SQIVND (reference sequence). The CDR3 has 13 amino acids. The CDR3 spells CASAGSLTDTQYF. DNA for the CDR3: TGTGCCAGCGCGGGGTCCCTTACAGATACGCAGTATTTT.

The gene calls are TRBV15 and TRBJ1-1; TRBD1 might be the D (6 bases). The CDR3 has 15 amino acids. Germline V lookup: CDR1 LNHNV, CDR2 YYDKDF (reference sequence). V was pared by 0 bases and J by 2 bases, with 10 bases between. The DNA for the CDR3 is TGTGCCACCAGCAGAGATCGGACAGTCAACACTGAAGCTTTCTTT. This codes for CATSRDRTVNTEAFF. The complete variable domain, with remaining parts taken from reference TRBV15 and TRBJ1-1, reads DAMVIQNPRYQVTQFGKPVTLSCSQTLNHNVMYWYQQKSSQAPKLLFHYYDKDFNNEADTPDNFQSRRPNTSFCFLDIRSPGLGDTAMYLCATSRDRTVNTEAFFGQGTRLTVV.

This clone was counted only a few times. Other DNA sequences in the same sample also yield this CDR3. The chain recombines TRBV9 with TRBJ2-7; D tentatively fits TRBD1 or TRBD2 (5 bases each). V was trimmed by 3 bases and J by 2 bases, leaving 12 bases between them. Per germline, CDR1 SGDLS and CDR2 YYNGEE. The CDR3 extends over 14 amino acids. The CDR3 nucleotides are TGTGCCAGCAGCGACCGGGACGGAGCCTACGAGCAGTACTTC. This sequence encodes CASSDRDGAYEQYF.

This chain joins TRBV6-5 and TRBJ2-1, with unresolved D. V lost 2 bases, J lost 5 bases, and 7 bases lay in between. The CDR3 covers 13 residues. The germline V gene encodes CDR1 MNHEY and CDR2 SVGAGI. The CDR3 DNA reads TGTGCCAGCAGTTACGACACCCACAATGAGCAGTTCTTC. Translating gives CASSYDTHNEQFF.

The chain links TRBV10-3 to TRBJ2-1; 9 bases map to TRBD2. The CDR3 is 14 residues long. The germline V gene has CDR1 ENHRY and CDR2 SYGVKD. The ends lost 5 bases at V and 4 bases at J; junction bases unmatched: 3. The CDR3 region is CAISTTSGYNEQFF. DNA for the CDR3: TGTGCCATCAGTACGACTAGCGGATACAATGAGCAGTTCTTC.

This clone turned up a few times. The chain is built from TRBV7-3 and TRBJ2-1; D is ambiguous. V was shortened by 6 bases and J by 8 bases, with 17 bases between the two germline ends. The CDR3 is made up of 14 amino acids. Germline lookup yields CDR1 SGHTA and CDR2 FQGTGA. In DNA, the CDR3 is TGTGCCAGCAGTTCCTGGGTCAGTCAGCATGAGCAGTTCTTC. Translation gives CASSSWVSQHEQFF.

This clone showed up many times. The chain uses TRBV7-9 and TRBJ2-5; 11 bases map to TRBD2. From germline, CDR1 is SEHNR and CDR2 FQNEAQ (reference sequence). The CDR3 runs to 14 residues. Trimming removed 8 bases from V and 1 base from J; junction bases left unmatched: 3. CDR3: CASRGLAGQETQYF. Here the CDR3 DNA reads TGTGCCAGCCGCGGACTAGCGGGCCAAGAGACCCAGTACTTC.

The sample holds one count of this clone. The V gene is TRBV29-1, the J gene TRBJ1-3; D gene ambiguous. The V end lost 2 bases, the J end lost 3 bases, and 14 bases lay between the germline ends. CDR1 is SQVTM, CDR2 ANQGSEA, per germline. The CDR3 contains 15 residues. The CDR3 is CSVEYRGGFGNTIYF. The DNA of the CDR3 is TGCAGCGTTGAATATCGAGGTGGATTTGGAAACACCATATATTTT.

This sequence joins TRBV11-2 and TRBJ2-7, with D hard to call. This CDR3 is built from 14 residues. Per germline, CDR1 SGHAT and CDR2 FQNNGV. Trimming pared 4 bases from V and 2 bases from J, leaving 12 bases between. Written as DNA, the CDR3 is TGTGCCAGCAGCTCCCACGCCCCGGCCTACGAGCAGTACTTC. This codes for CASSSHAPAYEQYF.

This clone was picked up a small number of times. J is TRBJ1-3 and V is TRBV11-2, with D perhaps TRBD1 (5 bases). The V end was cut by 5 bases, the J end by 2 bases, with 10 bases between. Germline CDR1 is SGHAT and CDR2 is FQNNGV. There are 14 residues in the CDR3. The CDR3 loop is CASSRGGAGNTIYF. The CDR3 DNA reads TGTGCCAGCAGCCGCGGGGGGGCTGGAAACACCATATATTTT.

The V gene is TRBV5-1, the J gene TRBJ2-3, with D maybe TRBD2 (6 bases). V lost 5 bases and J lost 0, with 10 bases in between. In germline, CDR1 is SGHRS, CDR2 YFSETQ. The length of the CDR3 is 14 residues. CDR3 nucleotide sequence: TGCGCCAGCAGTAGGGACTCTAGCACAGATACGCAGTATTTT. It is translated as CASSRDSSTDTQYF.

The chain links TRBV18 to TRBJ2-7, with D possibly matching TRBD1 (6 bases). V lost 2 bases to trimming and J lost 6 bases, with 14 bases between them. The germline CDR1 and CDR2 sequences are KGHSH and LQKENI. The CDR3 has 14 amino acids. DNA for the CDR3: TGTGCCAGCTCACCATCCAGGGGATTCGGCGAGCAGTACTTC. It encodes CASSPSRGFGEQYF. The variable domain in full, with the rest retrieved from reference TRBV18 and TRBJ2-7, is NAGVMQNPRHLVRRRGQEARLRCSPMKGHSHVYWYRQLPEEGLKFMVYLQKENIIDESGMPKERFSAEFPKEGPSILRIQQVVRGDSAAYFCASSPSRGFGEQYFGPGTRLTVT.

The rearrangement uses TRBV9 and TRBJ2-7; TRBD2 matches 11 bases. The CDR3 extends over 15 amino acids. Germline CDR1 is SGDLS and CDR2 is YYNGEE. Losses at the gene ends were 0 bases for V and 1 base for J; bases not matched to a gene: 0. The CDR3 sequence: CASSVGTSGSYEQYF. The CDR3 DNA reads TGTGCCAGCAGCGTAGGGACTAGCGGGTCCTACGAGCAGTACTTC. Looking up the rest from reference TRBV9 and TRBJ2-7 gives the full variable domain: DSGVTQTPKHLITATGQRVTLRCSPRSGDLSVYWYQQSLDQGLQFLIQYYNGEERAKGNILERFSAQQFPDLHSELNLSSLELGDSALYFCASSVGTSGSYEQYFGPGTRLTVT.

The CDR3 region is CSVSGFAFYGYTF. Written as DNA, the CDR3 is TGCAGCGTTTCCGGTTTCGCATTCTATGGCTACACCTTC. The chain employs TRBV29-1 and TRBJ1-2; D not resolved. The CDR3 extends over 13 amino acids. The germline V gene encodes CDR1 SQVTM and CDR2 ANQGSEA. V was clipped by 5 bases and J by 4 bases, with 14 bases between them.

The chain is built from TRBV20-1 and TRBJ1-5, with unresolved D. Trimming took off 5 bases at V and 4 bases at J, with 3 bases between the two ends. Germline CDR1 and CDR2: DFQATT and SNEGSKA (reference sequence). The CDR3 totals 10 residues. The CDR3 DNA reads TGCAGTGCTCTTAATCAGCCCCAGCATTTT. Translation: CSALNQPQHF.

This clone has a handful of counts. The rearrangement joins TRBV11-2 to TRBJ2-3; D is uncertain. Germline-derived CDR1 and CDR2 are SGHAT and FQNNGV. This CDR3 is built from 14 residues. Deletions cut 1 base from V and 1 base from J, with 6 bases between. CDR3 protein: CASSLGAGTDTQYF. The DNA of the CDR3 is TGTGCCAGCAGCTTAGGAGCAGGCACAGATACGCAGTATTTT.

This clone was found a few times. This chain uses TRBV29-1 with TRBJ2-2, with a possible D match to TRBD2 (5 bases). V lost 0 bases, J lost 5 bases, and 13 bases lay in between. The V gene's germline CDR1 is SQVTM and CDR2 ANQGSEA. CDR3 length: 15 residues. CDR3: CSVEDLALGTGELFF. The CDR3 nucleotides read TGCAGCGTTGAAGACCTAGCCCTAGGAACCGGGGAGCTGTTTTTT.